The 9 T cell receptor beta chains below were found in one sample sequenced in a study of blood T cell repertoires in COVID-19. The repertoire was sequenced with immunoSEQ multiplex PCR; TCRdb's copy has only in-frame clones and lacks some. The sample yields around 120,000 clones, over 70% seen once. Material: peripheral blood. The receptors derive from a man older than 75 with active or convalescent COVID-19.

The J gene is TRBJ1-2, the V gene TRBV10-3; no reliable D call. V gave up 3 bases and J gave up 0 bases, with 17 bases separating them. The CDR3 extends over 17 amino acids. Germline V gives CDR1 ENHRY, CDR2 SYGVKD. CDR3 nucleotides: TGTGCCATCAGTGACCCGGAGGGATGGGGATCTAACTATGGCTACACCTTC. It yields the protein CAISDPEGWGSNYGYTF.

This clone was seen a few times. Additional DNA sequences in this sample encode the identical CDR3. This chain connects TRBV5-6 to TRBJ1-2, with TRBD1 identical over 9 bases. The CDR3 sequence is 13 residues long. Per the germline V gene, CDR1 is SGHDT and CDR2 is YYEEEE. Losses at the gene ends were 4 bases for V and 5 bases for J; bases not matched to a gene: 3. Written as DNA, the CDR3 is TGTGCCAGCAGCCCCGGGACAGGGTATGGCTACACCTTC. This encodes CASSPGTGYGYTF.

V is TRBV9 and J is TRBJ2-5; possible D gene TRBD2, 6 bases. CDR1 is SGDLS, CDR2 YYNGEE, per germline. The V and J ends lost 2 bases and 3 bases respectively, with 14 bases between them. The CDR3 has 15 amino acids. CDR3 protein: CASSVGGRGEETQYF. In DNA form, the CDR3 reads TGTGCCAGCAGCGTGGGAGGTCGTGGGGAAGAGACCCAGTACTTC.

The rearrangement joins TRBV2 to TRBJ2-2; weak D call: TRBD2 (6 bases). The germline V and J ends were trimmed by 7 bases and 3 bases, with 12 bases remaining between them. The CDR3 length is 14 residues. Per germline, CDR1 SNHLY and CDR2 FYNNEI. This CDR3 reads CASKDGGDTGELFF. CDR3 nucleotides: TGTGCCAGCAAAGATGGCGGGGACACCGGGGAGCTGTTTTTT.

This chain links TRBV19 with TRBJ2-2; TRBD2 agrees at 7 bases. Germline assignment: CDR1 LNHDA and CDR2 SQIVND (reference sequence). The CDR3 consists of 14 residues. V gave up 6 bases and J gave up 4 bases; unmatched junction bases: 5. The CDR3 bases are TGTGCCAGTAGAGCGGGGCGAGGCACCGGGGAGCTGTTTTTT. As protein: CASRAGRGTGELFF.

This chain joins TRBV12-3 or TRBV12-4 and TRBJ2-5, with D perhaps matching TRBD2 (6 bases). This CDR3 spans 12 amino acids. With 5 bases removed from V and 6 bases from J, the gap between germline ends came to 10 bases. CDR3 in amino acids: CASSATRKTQYF. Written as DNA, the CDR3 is TGTGCCAGCAGTGCGACTAGAAAGACCCAGTACTTC.

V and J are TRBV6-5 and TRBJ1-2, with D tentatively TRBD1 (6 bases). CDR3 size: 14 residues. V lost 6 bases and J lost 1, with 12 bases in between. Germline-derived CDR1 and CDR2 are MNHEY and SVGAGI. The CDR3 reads CASRGAARNYGYTF. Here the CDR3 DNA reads TGTGCCAGCAGGGGGGCCGCCCGTAACTATGGCTACACCTTC.

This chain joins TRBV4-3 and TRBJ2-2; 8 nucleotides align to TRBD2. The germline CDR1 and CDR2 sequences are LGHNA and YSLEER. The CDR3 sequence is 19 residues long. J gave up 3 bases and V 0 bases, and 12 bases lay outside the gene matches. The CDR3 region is CASSQESPSGGAYTGELFF. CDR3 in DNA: TGCGCCAGCAGCCAAGAATCCCCGTCCGGGGGGGCCTACACCGGGGAGCTGTTTTTT.

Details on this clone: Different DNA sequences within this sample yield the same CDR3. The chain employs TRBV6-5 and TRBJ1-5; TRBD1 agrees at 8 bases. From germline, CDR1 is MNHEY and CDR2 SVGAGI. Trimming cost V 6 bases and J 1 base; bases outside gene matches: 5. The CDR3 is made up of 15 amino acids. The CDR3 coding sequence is TGTGCCAGCAGCTCGCGACAGGGGAGCAATCAGCCCCAGCATTTT. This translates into CASSSRQGSNQPQHF.